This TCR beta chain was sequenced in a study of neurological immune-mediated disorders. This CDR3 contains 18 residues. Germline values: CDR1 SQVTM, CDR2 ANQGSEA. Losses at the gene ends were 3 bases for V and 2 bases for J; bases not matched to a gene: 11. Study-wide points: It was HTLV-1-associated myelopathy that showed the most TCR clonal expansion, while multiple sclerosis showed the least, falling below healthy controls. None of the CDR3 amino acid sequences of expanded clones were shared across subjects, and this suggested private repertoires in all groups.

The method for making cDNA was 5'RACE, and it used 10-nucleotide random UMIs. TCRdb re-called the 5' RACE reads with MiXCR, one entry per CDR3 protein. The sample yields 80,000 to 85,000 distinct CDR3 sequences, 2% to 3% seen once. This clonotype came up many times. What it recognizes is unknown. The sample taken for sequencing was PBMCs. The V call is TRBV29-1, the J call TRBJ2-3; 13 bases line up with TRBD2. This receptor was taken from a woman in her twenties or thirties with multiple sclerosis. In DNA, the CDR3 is TGCAGCGTTGAGCCGGGGACTGGACTAGCGGGAGCCACAGATACGCAGTATTTT. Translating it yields CSVEPGTGLAGATDTQYF.